The 5 T cell receptor beta chains listed next were all sequenced from one sample in a study of blood T cell repertoires in COVID-19. Sequencing was performed with immunoSEQ multiplex PCR; in TCRdb, only in-frame clones are kept and a portion is missing. In the table there are 250,000 to 350,000 clones, approximately 88% of which are singletons. Sequencing used PBMCs or T cells enriched from blood (not recorded which). The receptors stem from a woman between 35 and 50 years old who had recovered from COVID-19.

The rearrangement uses TRBV19 and TRBJ2-1; 8 bases line up with TRBD2. This CDR3 comprises 14 residues. Germline loops: CDR1 LNHDA, CDR2 SQIVND (reference sequence). After removal of 3 bases from V and 10 bases from J, the junction contained 8 bases not matched to a gene. The CDR3 loop is CASSIGREAREQFF. CDR3 sequence (DNA): TGTGCCAGTAGTATTGGGCGGGAGGCCCGGGAGCAGTTCTTC. The variable domain in full, with the rest retrieved from reference TRBV19 and TRBJ2-1, is DGGITQSPKYLFRKEGQNVTLSCEQNLNHDAMYWYRQDPGQGLRLIYYSQIVNDFQKGDIAEGYSVSREKKESFPLTVTSAQKNPTAFYLCASSIGREAREQFFGPGTRLTVL.

In DNA, the CDR3 is TGTGCCAGCAGTTTATTAACTCACCTGACAACGGACAGGGGGGACTACGAGCAGTACTTC. Protein: CASSLLTHLTTDRGDYEQYF. This chain joins TRBV28 and TRBJ2-7; TRBD1 agrees at 10 bases. With 1 base clipped from V and 3 bases from J, the junction kept 18 bases outside the gene matches. Germline CDR1 reads MDHEN; CDR2 reads SYDVKM. The CDR3 consists of 20 residues.

V gene TRBV7-6 combines with J gene TRBJ1-1, with a weak D call TRBD1 (5 bases). CDR3 length: 14 amino acids. CDR1 is SGHVS and CDR2 is FNYEAQ in the germline V gene. V was cut by 1 base and J by 4 bases, with 10 bases left in between. The CDR3 region has the DNA TGTGCCAGCAGCTTAGTGCGGGGGTTCACTGAAGCTTTCTTT. Translating it yields CASSLVRGFTEAFF.

The chain combines TRBV10-2 with TRBJ1-5; 7 bases agree with TRBD1. V shed 5 bases, J shed 11 bases, and the junction held 9 bases outside the gene matches. The germline V gene encodes CDR1 WSHSY and CDR2 SAAADI. This CDR3 region has 13 residues. The CDR3 DNA reads TGCGCCAGCAGTCGACAGGGTGCATCGACCCAGCATTTT. It translates to CASSRQGASTQHF.

The rearrangement uses TRBV30 and TRBJ2-7, with D perhaps TRBD2 (5 bases). V lost 3 bases to trimming and J lost 7 bases, with 19 bases between them. Germline loops: CDR1 GTSNPN, CDR2 SVGIG (reference sequence). The CDR3 is 14 residues long. CDR3 in amino acids: CAWRSKIITGEQYF. The CDR3 nucleotides read TGTGCCTGGAGGAGCAAAATTATAACGGGGGAGCAGTACTTC.